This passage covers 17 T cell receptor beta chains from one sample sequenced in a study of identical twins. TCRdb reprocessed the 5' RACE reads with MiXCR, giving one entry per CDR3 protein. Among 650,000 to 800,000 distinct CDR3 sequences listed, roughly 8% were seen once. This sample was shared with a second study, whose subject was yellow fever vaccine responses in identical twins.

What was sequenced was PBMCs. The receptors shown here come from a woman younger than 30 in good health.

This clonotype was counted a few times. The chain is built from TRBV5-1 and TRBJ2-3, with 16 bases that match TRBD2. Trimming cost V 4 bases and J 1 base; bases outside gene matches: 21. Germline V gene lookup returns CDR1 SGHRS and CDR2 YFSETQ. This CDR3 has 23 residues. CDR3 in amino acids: CASSTPWGPGLAGGKARTDTQYF. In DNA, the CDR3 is TGCGCCAGCAGCACCCCTTGGGGACCGGGACTAGCGGGGGGGAAGGCGCGCACAGATACGCAGTATTTT.

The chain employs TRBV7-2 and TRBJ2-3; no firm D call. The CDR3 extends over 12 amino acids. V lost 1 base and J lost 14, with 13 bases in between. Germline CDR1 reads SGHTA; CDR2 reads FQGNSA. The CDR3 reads CASSLDGPTWYF. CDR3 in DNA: TGTGCCAGCAGCTTAGATGGGCCCACCTGGTATTTT. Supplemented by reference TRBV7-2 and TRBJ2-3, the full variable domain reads GAGVSQSPSNKVTEKGKDVELRCDPISGHTALYWYRQSLGQGLEFLIYFQGNSAPDKSGLPSDRFSAERTGGSVSTLTIQRTQQEDSAVYLCASSLDGPTWYFGPGTRLTVL.

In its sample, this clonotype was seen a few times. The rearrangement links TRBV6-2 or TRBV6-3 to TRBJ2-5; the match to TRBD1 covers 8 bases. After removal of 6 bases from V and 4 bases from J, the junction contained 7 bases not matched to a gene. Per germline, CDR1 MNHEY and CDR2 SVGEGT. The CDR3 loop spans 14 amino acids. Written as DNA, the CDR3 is TGTGCCAGCAGCCAGGACAGGGTTGTAGAGACCCAGTACTTC. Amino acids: CASSQDRVVETQYF.

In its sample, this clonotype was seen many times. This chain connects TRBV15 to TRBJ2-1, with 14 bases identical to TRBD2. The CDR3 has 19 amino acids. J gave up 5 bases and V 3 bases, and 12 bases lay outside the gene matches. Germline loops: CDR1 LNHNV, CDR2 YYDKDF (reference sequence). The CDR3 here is CATSSGTSGRIVLDNEQFF. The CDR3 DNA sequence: TGTGCCACCAGCAGCGGGACTAGCGGGAGAATCGTGCTAGACAATGAGCAGTTCTTC.

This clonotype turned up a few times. CDR3 DNA: TGTGCCAGCAGCTTAATCTTAGCGGGAGGGGGTTACGAGCAGTACTTC. Residues: CASSLILAGGGYEQYF. The chain has TRBV7-2 and TRBJ2-7, with 11 positions matching TRBD2. The CDR3 totals 16 residues. V gave up 2 bases and J gave up 4 bases; unmatched junction bases: 7. Germline V gene sequence: CDR1 SGHTA, CDR2 FQGNSA.

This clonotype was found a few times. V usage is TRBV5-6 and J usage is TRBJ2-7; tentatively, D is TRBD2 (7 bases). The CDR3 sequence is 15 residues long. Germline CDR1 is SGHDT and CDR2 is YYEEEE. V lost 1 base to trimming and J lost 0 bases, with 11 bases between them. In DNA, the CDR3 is TGTGCCAGCAGCTTGCGGGGGGCAAGCTCCTACGAGCAGTACTTC. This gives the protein CASSLRGASSYEQYF.

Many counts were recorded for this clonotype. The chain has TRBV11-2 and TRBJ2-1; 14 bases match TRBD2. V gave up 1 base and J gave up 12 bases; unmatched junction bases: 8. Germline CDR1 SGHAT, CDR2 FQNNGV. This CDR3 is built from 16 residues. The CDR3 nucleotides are TGTGCCAGCAGCTTAGTGGGGACTAGCGGGAGAATGGGGCAGTTCTTC. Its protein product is CASSLVGTSGRMGQFF.

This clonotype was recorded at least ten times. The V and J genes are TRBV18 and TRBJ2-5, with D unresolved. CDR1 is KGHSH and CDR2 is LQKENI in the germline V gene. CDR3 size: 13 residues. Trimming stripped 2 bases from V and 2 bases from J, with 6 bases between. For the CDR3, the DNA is TGTGCCAGCTCACCAGGCAGACAAGAGACCCAGTACTTC. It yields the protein CASSPGRQETQYF.

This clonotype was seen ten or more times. The CDR3 reads CASSKVPITSEQYF. The CDR3, as DNA: TGTGCCAGCAGCAAAGTCCCCATTACCTCCGAGCAGTACTTC. The V call is TRBV21-1, the J call TRBJ2-7. TRBV21-1 is deemed a pseudogene. The CDR3 totals 14 residues.

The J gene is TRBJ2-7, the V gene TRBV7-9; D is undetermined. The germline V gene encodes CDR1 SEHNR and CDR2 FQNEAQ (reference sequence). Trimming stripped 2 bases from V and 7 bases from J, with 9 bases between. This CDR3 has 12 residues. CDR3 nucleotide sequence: TGTGCCAGCAGCTTATGGGGAAGGGAGCAGTACTTC. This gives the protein CASSLWGREQYF.

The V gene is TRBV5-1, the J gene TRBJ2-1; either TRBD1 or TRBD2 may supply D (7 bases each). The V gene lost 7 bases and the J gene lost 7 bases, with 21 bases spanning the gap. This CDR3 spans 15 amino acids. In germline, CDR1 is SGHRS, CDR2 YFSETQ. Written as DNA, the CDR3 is TGCGCCAGCTTATCAGGGGGAGGGCCAGGGAATGAGCAGTTCTTC. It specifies CASLSGGGPGNEQFF.

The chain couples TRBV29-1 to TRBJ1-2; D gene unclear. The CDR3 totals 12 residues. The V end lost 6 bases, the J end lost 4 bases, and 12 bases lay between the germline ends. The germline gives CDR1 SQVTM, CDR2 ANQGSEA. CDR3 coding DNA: TGCAGCGTATCTGAAGATTTCTATGGCTACACCTTC. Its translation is CSVSEDFYGYTF.

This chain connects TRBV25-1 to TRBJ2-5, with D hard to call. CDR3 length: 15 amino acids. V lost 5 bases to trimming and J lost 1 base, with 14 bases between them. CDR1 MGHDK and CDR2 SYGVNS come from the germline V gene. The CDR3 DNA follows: TGTGCCAGCAGTACTACCTACAGTGCCCAAGAGACCCAGTACTTC. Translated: CASSTTYSAQETQYF.

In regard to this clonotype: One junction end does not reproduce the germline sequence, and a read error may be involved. The CDR3 DNA follows: TGTGCCAGCAGCCGGGACCGTCCGCTTTTT. Translation gives CASSRDRPLF. The rearrangement links TRBV7-2 to TRBJ2-3; D might be TRBD1 or TRBD2, each matching 5 bases. CDR3 length: 10 residues. From germline, CDR1 is SGHTA and CDR2 FQGNSA.

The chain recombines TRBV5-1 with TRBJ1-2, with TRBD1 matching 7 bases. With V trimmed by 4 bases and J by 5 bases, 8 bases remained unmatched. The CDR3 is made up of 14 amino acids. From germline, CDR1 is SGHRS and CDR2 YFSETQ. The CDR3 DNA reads TGCGCCAGCAGCAACGACAGGGCGGGTTATGGCTACACCTTC. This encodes CASSNDRAGYGYTF.

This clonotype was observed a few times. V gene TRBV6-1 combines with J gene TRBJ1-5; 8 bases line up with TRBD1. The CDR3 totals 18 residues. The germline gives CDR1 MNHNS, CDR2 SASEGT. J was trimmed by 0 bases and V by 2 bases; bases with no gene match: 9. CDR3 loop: CASSEPLDRAPSNQPQHF. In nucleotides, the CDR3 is TGTGCCAGCAGTGAACCTTTGGACAGGGCCCCTAGCAATCAGCCCCAGCATTTT.

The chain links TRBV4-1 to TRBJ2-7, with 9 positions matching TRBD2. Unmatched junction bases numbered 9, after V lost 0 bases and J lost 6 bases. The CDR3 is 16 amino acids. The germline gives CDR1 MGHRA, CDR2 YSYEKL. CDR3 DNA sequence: TGCGCCAGCAGCCAAGAATTAACAGCGGGAGGCTTCGAGCAGTACTTC. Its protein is CASSQELTAGGFEQYF.